One and the same sample provided the 30 T cell receptor beta chains below, sequenced in a study of cytomegalovirus exposure and HLA in healthy donors. Assay used: immunoSEQ multiplex PCR; TCRdb lists only in-frame clones, some missing. Of approximately 210,000 clones listed, 86% are singletons. The sample taken for sequencing was PBMCs. Source of these receptors: a woman between 18 and 30 years old in good health and CMV-seronegative.

The gene calls are TRBV5-1 and TRBJ2-7; tentatively, D is TRBD2 (5 bases). There are 15 residues in the CDR3. Trimming stripped 1 base from V and 4 bases from J, with 15 bases between. Per germline, CDR1 SGHRS and CDR2 YFSETQ. The CDR3 DNA sequence: TGCGCCAGCAGCTTGCATAGCGACGGCTCGTACGAGCAGTACTTC. Its protein product is CASSLHSDGSYEQYF.

For this clone: A much more abundant neighbour one base away suggests this may be a read error. The V and J genes are TRBV11-2 and TRBJ2-7, with D possibly being TRBD2 (6 bases). The V end lost 0 bases, the J end lost 3 bases, and 6 bases lay between the germline ends. The CDR3 extends over 13 amino acids. Germline V gene sequence: CDR1 SGHAT, CDR2 FQNNGV. CDR3 in amino acids: CASSLERDYEQYF. In DNA, the CDR3 is TGTGCCAGCAGCTTAGAGCGGGACTACGAGCAGTACTTC.

This sequence joins TRBV4-1 and TRBJ2-4; tentative D call: TRBD2 (6 bases). The CDR3 extends over 15 amino acids. V was pared by 4 bases and J by 0 bases, with 10 bases between. The germline V gene has CDR1 MGHRA and CDR2 YSYEKL. CDR3 residues: CASSLGGLAKNIQYF. CDR3 DNA sequence: TGCGCCAGCAGCCTGGGGGGACTAGCCAAAAACATTCAGTACTTC.

CDR3 sequence (DNA): TGCAGCGTTGAAGGAACCGGGAGCCTGAACACCGGGGAGCTGTTTTTT. Its translation is CSVEGTGSLNTGELFF. The V call is TRBV29-1, the J call TRBJ2-2, with D maybe TRBD2 (6 bases). Per the germline V gene, CDR1 is SQVTM and CDR2 is ANQGSEA. Trimming cost V 1 base and J 1 base, with 13 bases left between them. This CDR3 contains 16 residues.

V is TRBV9 and J is TRBJ2-2; D call uncertain. Between the trimmed V and J ends, which lost 3 bases and 1 base, there was a span of 10 bases. Germline lookup yields CDR1 SGDLS and CDR2 YYNGEE. The CDR3 consists of 15 residues. CDR3 nucleotides: TGTGCCAGCAGCGGATTAGACTTGAACACCGGGGAGCTGTTTTTT. It yields the protein CASSGLDLNTGELFF.

The J gene is TRBJ1-1, the V gene TRBV29-1; TRBD1 aligns across 7 bases. CDR3 length: 14 residues. Per the germline V gene, CDR1 is SQVTM and CDR2 is ANQGSEA. V was pared by 6 bases and J by 3 bases, with 10 bases of the junction left unmatched. The CDR3 DNA sequence: TGCAGCGTCGGACAGGAGATCCCAGACACTGAAGCTTTCTTT. Translation: CSVGQEIPDTEAFF. Supplemented by reference TRBV29-1 and TRBJ1-1, the full variable domain reads SAVISQKPSRDICQRGTSLTIQCQVDSQVTMMFWYRQQPGQSLTLIATANQGSEATYESGFVIDKFPISRPNLTFSTLTVSNMSPEDSSIYLCSVGQEIPDTEAFFGQGTRLTVV.

This clone was counted once. The V call is TRBV19, the J call TRBJ1-1; TRBD1 agrees at 8 bases. J was trimmed by 3 bases and V by 5 bases; bases with no gene match: 5. CDR3 size: 14 residues. Germline CDR1 is LNHDA and CDR2 is SQIVND (reference sequence). CDR3 protein: CASSPQGAYTEAFF. In DNA form, the CDR3 reads TGTGCCAGTAGTCCCCAGGGGGCTTACACTGAAGCTTTCTTT.

The V call is TRBV18, the J call TRBJ2-1, with 7 bases that match TRBD1. Trimming removed 3 bases from V and 7 bases from J; junction bases left unmatched: 3. The length of the CDR3 is 13 residues. The germline V gene has CDR1 KGHSH and CDR2 LQKENI. The CDR3 DNA reads TGTGCCAGCTCACCGGGACAGCCGAATGAGCAGTTCTTC. This codes for CASSPGQPNEQFF.

This rearrangement joins TRBV12-5 to TRBJ1-1, with D maybe TRBD1 (6 bases). Trimming shortened V by 6 bases and J by 2 bases, and 16 bases separated the two germline ends. From germline, CDR1 is LGHNT and CDR2 FRNRAP. The CDR3 has 15 residues. The CDR3 DNA is TGTGCTAGTGGCTACCCAACAGGGATCAACACTGAAGCTTTCTTT. Translation gives CASGYPTGINTEAFF.

This clone was counted a single time. J is TRBJ2-7 and V is TRBV27; TRBD1 might be the D (6 bases). The CDR3 spans 14 residues. V dropped 8 bases and J dropped 2 bases, with 16 bases sitting between them. Germline V gene sequence: CDR1 MNHEY, CDR2 SMNVEV (reference sequence). The CDR3 bases are TGTGCCAGCCGAGACGGACAGTCGGCCTACGAGCAGTACTTC. Its protein is CASRDGQSAYEQYF.

The genes are TRBV27 and TRBJ1-4; 10 bases align to TRBD1. Germline CDR1 is MNHEY and CDR2 is SMNVEV (reference sequence). The CDR3 consists of 14 residues. Losses at the gene ends were 5 bases for V and 5 bases for J; bases not matched to a gene: 2. As DNA, the CDR3 is TGTGCCAGCAGTCGGACAGGGGGGAATGAAAAACTGTTTTTT. This translates into CASSRTGGNEKLFF.

The genes are TRBV18 and TRBJ1-2; D is unclear. Germline V lookup: CDR1 KGHSH, CDR2 LQKENI. Trimming cost V 4 bases and J 3 bases, with 12 bases left between them. The CDR3 is made up of 14 amino acids. This CDR3 reads CASSLSAEHYGYTF. CDR3 in DNA: TGTGCCAGCTCACTCTCCGCGGAACACTATGGCTACACCTTC.

This clone was picked up a small number of times. This chain connects TRBV13 to TRBJ1-5, with D uncertain. V shed 3 bases and J shed 6 bases, with 6 bases lying between them. The CDR3 has 12 residues. From germline, CDR1 is PRHDT and CDR2 FYEKMQ (reference sequence). CDR3 sequence (DNA): TGTGCCAGCAGCTTGGAGGGTCAGCCCCAGCATTTT. Translation gives CASSLEGQPQHF. The full variable domain, in which reference TRBV13 and TRBJ1-5 provide the parts outside the CDR3, is AAGVIQSPRHLIKEKRETATLKCYPIPRHDTVYWYQQGPGQDPQFLISFYEKMQSDKGSIPDRFSAQQFSDYHSELNMSSLELGDSALYFCASSLEGQPQHFGDGTRLSIL.

The rearrangement joins TRBV7-6 to TRBJ1-1; maybe TRBD1 (6 bases). The CDR3 length is 15 residues. Trimming shortened V by 2 bases and J by 3 bases, and 13 bases separated the two germline ends. The germline gives CDR1 SGHVS, CDR2 FNYEAQ. This chain's CDR3 is CASSLIRGGDTEAFF. The CDR3 region has the DNA TGTGCCAGCAGCTTAATCAGGGGAGGGGACACTGAAGCTTTCTTT. Full variable domain (missing parts from reference TRBV7-6 and TRBJ1-1): GAGVSQSPRYKVTKRGQDVALRCDPISGHVSLYWYRQALGQGPEFLTYFNYEAQQDKSGLPNDRFSAERPEGSISTLTIQRTEQRDSAMYRCASSLIRGGDTEAFFGQGTRLTVV.

The chain carries TRBV5-6 and TRBJ2-2, with TRBD2 matching over 7 bases. V trimming: 7 bases; J trimming: 2 bases; junction bases outside the gene matches: 5. This CDR3 region has 14 residues. CDR1 and CDR2 (germline): SGHDT, YYEEEE. The chain's CDR3 is CASLAGDNTGELFF. DNA for the CDR3: TGTGCCAGCCTGGCGGGGGACAACACCGGGGAGCTGTTTTTT.

V gene TRBV9 combines with J gene TRBJ2-7, with 8 bases lining up with TRBD1. The CDR3 totals 15 residues. Germline loops: CDR1 SGDLS, CDR2 YYNGEE. V shed 0 bases, J shed 3 bases, and the junction held 5 bases outside the gene matches. DNA for the CDR3: TGTGCCAGCAGCGTAGGTCAGGGGGCGGTCTACGAGCAGTACTTC. It yields the protein CASSVGQGAVYEQYF.

The chain links TRBV5-1 to TRBJ2-2; weak D call: TRBD1 (6 bases). Trimming removed 5 bases from V and 5 bases from J, with 10 bases in between. The germline V gene encodes CDR1 SGHRS and CDR2 YFSETQ. The CDR3 is 13 residues long. DNA of the CDR3: TGCGCCAGCAGAAAGGGGGAGACCGGGGAGCTGTTTTTT. This encodes CASRKGETGELFF. Full variable domain (remainder filled in from reference TRBV5-1 and TRBJ2-2): KAGVTQTPRYLIKTRGQQVTLSCSPISGHRSVSWYQQTPGQGLQFLFEYFSETQRNKGNFPGRFSGRQFSNSRSEMNVSTLELGDSALYLCASRKGETGELFFGEGSRLTVL.

V usage is TRBV7-2 and J usage is TRBJ1-2; tentatively, D is TRBD1 (6 bases). Germline lookup yields CDR1 SGHTA and CDR2 FQGNSA. This CDR3 spans 13 amino acids. Trimming shortened V by 0 bases and J by 8 bases, and 10 bases separated the two germline ends. CDR3 sequence: CASSLAQGGGYTF. The CDR3 DNA is TGTGCCAGCAGCTTAGCACAGGGTGGAGGCTACACCTTC.

The CDR3 DNA is TGTGCCAGCAGCGTAGGGCACAACACCGGGGAGCTGTTTTTT. The encoded protein is CASSVGHNTGELFF. J is TRBJ2-2 and V is TRBV9, with D hard to call. The CDR3 covers 14 residues. Per germline, CDR1 SGDLS and CDR2 YYNGEE. Trimming stripped 0 bases from V and 2 bases from J, with 5 bases between. Drawing the rest from reference TRBV9 and TRBJ2-2, the complete variable domain is DSGVTQTPKHLITATGQRVTLRCSPRSGDLSVYWYQQSLDQGLQFLIQYYNGEERAKGNILERFSAQQFPDLHSELNLSSLELGDSALYFCASSVGHNTGELFFGEGSRLTVL.

This clone occurred a few times. The V and J genes are TRBV4-1 and TRBJ1-2; D uncertain. With 1 base removed from V and 4 bases from J, the gap between germline ends came to 7 bases. Germline-derived CDR1 and CDR2 are MGHRA and YSYEKL. The CDR3 runs to 13 residues. Here the CDR3 DNA reads TGCGCCAGCAGCCAAGGGGAGTTCTATGGCTACACCTTC. Protein sequence: CASSQGEFYGYTF.

The chain couples TRBV4-1 to TRBJ2-7; possibly TRBD1 for D (6 bases). With 3 bases removed from V and 6 bases from J, the gap between germline ends came to 21 bases. The CDR3 sequence is 16 residues long. Germline V gene data show CDR1 as MGHRA and CDR2 as YSYEKL. The CDR3 sequence is CASSHAGTGTFSEQYF. Here the CDR3 DNA reads TGCGCCAGCAGCCATGCCGGGACCGGGACATTTTCCGAGCAGTACTTC.

This rearrangement joins TRBV19 to TRBJ1-1; D is perhaps TRBD1 (5 bases). In germline, CDR1 is LNHDA, CDR2 SQIVND (reference sequence). This CDR3 contains 14 residues. Trimming took off 5 bases at V and 2 bases at J, with 12 bases between the two ends. The CDR3 region is CASSWGGANTEAFF. The CDR3 DNA is TGTGCCAGTAGTTGGGGGGGAGCAAACACTGAAGCTTTCTTT.

This clone was observed a single time. V and J are TRBV25-1 and TRBJ2-3, with 8 bases that match TRBD2. The V gene's germline CDR1 is MGHDK and CDR2 SYGVNS. The CDR3 is 17 amino acids. Germline trimming cut 4 bases from V and 0 bases from J; bases unmatched to any gene: 9. CDR3 protein: CASSGTSGTHSTDTQYF. Written as DNA, the CDR3 is TGTGCCAGCAGTGGAACTAGCGGTACCCATAGCACAGATACGCAGTATTTT.

CDR3 sequence reads: CASSLGSRVIEQYF. CDR3 nucleotides: TGTGCCAGCAGCCTCGGATCCAGGGTAATCGAGCAGTACTTC. V usage is TRBV7-9 and J usage is TRBJ2-7, with D possibly being TRBD1 (5 bases). The CDR3 is 14 amino acids. V was cut by 5 bases and J by 6 bases, with 17 bases left in between. From germline, CDR1 is SEHNR and CDR2 FQNEAQ (reference sequence).

The chain joins TRBV30 to TRBJ2-4, with TRBD2 matching 8 bases. Per the germline V gene, CDR1 is GTSNPN and CDR2 is SVGIG (reference sequence). The CDR3 is 14 amino acids. Germline trimming cut 1 base from V and 4 bases from J; bases unmatched to any gene: 3. This CDR3 reads CAWSGTSGKNIQYF. CDR3 bases: TGTGCCTGGAGTGGAACTAGCGGAAAAAACATTCAGTACTTC.

The V and J genes are TRBV7-9 and TRBJ2-1, with 10 nucleotides matching TRBD2. The V segment lost 3 bases and the J segment 3 bases; nucleotides outside the gene matches: 5. Per the germline V gene, CDR1 is SEHNR and CDR2 is FQNEAQ (reference sequence). The CDR3 has 16 amino acids. This CDR3 is CASSLIGLADYNEQFF. Here the CDR3 DNA reads TGTGCCAGCAGCTTGATAGGACTAGCGGACTACAATGAGCAGTTCTTC.

A few counts support this clone. The J gene is TRBJ1-2, the V gene TRBV6-1; D is undetermined. The CDR3 has 13 amino acids. V dropped 1 base and J dropped 3 bases, with 6 bases sitting between them. Looked up from germline, CDR1 is MNHNS and CDR2 is SASEGT. CDR3 coding DNA: TGTGCCAGCAGTGAAGTGGCACACTATGGCTACACCTTC. Protein sequence: CASSEVAHYGYTF.

The chain has TRBV9 and TRBJ2-7; perhaps TRBD2 as D (6 bases). Trimming removed 3 bases at V and 2 bases at J, with 12 bases between. This CDR3 comprises 14 residues. CDR1 is SGDLS and CDR2 is YYNGEE in the germline V gene. CDR3 residues: CASSGRDSAYEQYF. CDR3 DNA: TGTGCCAGCAGCGGGCGGGACTCCGCCTACGAGCAGTACTTC.

This clone has only one observation. V is TRBV29-1 and J is TRBJ2-3; weak D call: TRBD2 (6 bases). Trimming removed 3 bases at V and 0 bases at J, with 10 bases between. The CDR3 has 14 amino acids. CDR1 and CDR2 (germline): SQVTM, ANQGSEA. The CDR3 coding sequence is TGCAGCGTTGAGGGACTCCGAAGCACAGATACGCAGTATTTT. It translates to CSVEGLRSTDTQYF.

This clone has only one observation. This chain uses TRBV9 with TRBJ2-6, with a weak D call TRBD1 (6 bases). Germline V CDR1 and CDR2: SGDLS, YYNGEE. The CDR3 totals 16 residues. Trimming removed 4 bases from V and 3 bases from J, with 14 bases in between. Here the CDR3 reads CASSPRAGVGANVLTF. CDR3 sequence (DNA): TGTGCCAGCAGCCCCAGGGCAGGGGTTGGGGCCAACGTCCTGACTTTC.